This T cell receptor beta chain was sequenced for a study of cytomegalovirus exposure and HLA in healthy donors. Findings and limits, study-wide: Three CMV-associated chains proved CMV antigen-specific in vitro. Being productive about 87% or about 30% of the time was typical of most TCR beta V segments in an earlier analysis. A link between a missense DCLRE1C variant and TCR beta V- and J-gene trimming emerged from a later analysis.

The CDR3 is 15 residues long. The V and J ends lost 5 bases and 10 bases, in that order; junction bases with no gene match: 11. Looked up from germline, CDR1 is SGHVS and CDR2 is FQNEAQ. Use of 60 Vbeta and 13 Jbeta primers characterized the PCR. Sequencing was performed with immunoSEQ multiplex PCR; in TCRdb, only in-frame clones are kept and a portion is missing. The data contain roughly 88,000 clones, 60% to 85% of them singletons. Notes on this clone: Its specificity is not known.

The origin of this receptor is a man aged 25-45 years in good health and CMV-seropositive. Material for sequencing was PBMCs. The rearrangement links TRBV7-8 to TRBJ1-4, with 9 bases that match TRBD1. In nucleotides, the CDR3 is TGTGCCAGCAGCCCGGACAGGGGATGGGCAGGAAAACTGTTTTTT. Translation gives CASSPDRGWAGKLFF.